This is a list of T cell receptor beta chains from one sample in a study of regulatory T cells in long-lasting Graves disease. MiXCR was run by TCRdb on the multiplex PCR reads, yielding one entry per CDR3 protein. In the table there are about 560,000 distinct CDR3 sequences, about 16% of which are singletons. The sample also formed part of further work on T cells in Graves' hyperthyroidism and ophthalmopathy.

The specimen was peripheral blood mononuclear cells (PBMCs), collected at new diagnosis, from a patient treated with antithyroid drugs. All receptors derive from a man aged 18 to 29 with Graves disease. Both conserved end residues are trimmed from each CDR3.

11,TRBV6-2/TRBV6-3,ASSYNLAYEQY
18,TRBV27,ASSLVGREDYMLGTETQY
13,TRBV5-1,ASSLVAGGNTEAF
12,TRBV2,ASSEEGELETQY
16,TRBV7-2,ASSSPGGAGQGVYEQY
14,TRBV27,APNFTDRNRVTEAF
14,TRBV5-1,ASSLGDGYSEYGYT
12,TRBV13,ASSLTGSDYEQY
14,TRBV5-1,ASSLATSGRAYEQY
13,TRBV5-1,ASSSGLAQRETQY
15,TRBV5-1,ASSANRDRQLNTEAF
14,TRBV9,ASSVATGTTNYGYT
12,TRBV7-9,ASSLWDRGAEQY
11,TRBV5-1,ASTRTGVNEQF
10,TRBV11-2,ASSGRVPEAF
14,TRBV12-3/TRBV12-4,ASSLKGSTSTDTQY
16,TRBV28,ASSRAAGRPIRPETQY
16,TRBV6-5,ASSYVTSGRAPAGELF
15,TRBV5-1,ASSPVAQGANADTQY
13,TRBV25-1,ASSPESSRANVLT
10,TRBV28,ASSRYKAGYT
13,TRBV5-1,ASSLASGISDTQY
13,TRBV20-1,SARDRLADNNEQF
13,TRBV20-1,SARDAGYSNQPQH
14,TRBV11-2,ASSLPGGDRPDTQY
15,TRBV6-1,ASSENARRVVNTEAF
12,TRBV12-3/TRBV12-4,ASSSAGGGYEQY
12,TRBV20-1,SALPRGFDYGYT
11,TRBV18,ASSPWQGEGYT
12,TRBV29-1,SVEVAGTYNEQF
14,TRBV7-9,ASSFWSTSGSHEQF
11,TRBV2,ASDPGGQETQY
12,TRBV18,ASSPPRPRDTQY
13,TRBV9,ASSDSGSRYNEQF
10,TRBV20-1,SARIENYEQY
17,TRBV2,ASSDPSSKTSGRPYEQY
14,TRBV2,ASSPPGSASRDTQY
13,TRBV6-5,ASSYSNYLAYEQY
11,TRBV27,ASSSKWGQPQH
11,TRBV30,AWSPVFGATQH
11,TRBV20-1,SAPPGLSYEQY
13,TRBV18,ASSRLAGDLDEQY
14,TRBV20-1,SARSRAGTSTDTQY
11,TRBV20-1,SASGSQNYEQY
13,TRBV5-6,ASSSAGGGNNEQF
15,TRBV28,ASGRQAISSGANVLT
10,TRBV7-9,ASSLSESEAF
13,TRBV27,ASSSSRTGGHEQY
12,TRBV20-1,SAPPGTGGDTQY